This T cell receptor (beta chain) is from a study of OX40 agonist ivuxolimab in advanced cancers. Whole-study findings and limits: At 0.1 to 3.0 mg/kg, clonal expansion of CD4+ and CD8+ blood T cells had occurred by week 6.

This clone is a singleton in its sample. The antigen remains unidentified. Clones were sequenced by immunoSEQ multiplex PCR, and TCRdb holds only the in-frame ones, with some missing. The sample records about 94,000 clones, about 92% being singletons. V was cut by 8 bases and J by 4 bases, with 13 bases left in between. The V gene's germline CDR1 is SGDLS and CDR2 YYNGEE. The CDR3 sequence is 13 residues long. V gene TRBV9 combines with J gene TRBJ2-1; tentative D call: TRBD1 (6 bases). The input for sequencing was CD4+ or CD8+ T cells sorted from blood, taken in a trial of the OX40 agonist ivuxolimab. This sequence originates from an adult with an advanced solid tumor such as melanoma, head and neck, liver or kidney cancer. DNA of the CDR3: TGTGCCAGTCAGGGGCCCCCTTACAATGAGCAGTTCTTC. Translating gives CASQGPPYNEQFF.